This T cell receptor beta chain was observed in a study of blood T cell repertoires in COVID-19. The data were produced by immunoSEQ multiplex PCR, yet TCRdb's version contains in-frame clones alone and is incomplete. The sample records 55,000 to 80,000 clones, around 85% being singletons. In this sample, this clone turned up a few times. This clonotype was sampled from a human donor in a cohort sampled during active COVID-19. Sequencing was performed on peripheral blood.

The CDR3 region has the DNA TGTGCCAGCAGCTTGTATCAGGGGAGCCACGAGCAGTACTTC. This sequence encodes CASSLYQGSHEQYF. The V call is TRBV5-4, the J call TRBJ2-7; D is perhaps TRBD1 (6 bases). Per germline, CDR1 SGHNT and CDR2 YYREEE (reference sequence). The V gene lost 1 base and the J gene lost 5 bases, with 13 bases spanning the gap. The CDR3 runs to 14 residues.